This T cell receptor beta chain comes out of a study of beta chain features in type 1 diabetes. Across the whole study: Taken together, all samples contributed 107,917,701 examined sorted cells.

The isolated RNA, all of it, was reverse transcribed, so expressed TCRB transcripts were what got sequenced. Sequenced by immunoSEQ multiplex PCR; TCRdb stores in-frame clones only, minus some. Of about 650,000 clones listed, over 10% are singletons. This clone came up a few times. Its antigen is still unknown. Via the markers CD45RO/CCR7/CD25/CD127/CD95/CD27, stem cell-like memory, regulatory, central memory and naive CD4+ cells were sorted. Post-sort purity exceeded 95% for all sorted populations. General study points: The VDJ junctions of type 1 diabetes patients carried fewer insertions and more deletions. Shortening that was moderate but significant affected the TCRB CDR3s of Type 1 diabetes patients in all four CD4+ subsets.

The source material was naive CD4+ T cells from blood. The TCR was taken from a young man with type 1 diabetes.

CDR3 in DNA: TGTGCCAGCTCACCTAACTTGGGACAGGGGAACTATGGCTACACCTTC. It codes for CASSPNLGQGNYGYTF. This chain links TRBV18 with TRBJ1-2; 10 nucleotides align to TRBD1. V was pared by 3 bases and J by 2 bases, with 6 bases of the junction left unmatched. Germline loops: CDR1 KGHSH, CDR2 LQKENI. The CDR3 has 16 residues.